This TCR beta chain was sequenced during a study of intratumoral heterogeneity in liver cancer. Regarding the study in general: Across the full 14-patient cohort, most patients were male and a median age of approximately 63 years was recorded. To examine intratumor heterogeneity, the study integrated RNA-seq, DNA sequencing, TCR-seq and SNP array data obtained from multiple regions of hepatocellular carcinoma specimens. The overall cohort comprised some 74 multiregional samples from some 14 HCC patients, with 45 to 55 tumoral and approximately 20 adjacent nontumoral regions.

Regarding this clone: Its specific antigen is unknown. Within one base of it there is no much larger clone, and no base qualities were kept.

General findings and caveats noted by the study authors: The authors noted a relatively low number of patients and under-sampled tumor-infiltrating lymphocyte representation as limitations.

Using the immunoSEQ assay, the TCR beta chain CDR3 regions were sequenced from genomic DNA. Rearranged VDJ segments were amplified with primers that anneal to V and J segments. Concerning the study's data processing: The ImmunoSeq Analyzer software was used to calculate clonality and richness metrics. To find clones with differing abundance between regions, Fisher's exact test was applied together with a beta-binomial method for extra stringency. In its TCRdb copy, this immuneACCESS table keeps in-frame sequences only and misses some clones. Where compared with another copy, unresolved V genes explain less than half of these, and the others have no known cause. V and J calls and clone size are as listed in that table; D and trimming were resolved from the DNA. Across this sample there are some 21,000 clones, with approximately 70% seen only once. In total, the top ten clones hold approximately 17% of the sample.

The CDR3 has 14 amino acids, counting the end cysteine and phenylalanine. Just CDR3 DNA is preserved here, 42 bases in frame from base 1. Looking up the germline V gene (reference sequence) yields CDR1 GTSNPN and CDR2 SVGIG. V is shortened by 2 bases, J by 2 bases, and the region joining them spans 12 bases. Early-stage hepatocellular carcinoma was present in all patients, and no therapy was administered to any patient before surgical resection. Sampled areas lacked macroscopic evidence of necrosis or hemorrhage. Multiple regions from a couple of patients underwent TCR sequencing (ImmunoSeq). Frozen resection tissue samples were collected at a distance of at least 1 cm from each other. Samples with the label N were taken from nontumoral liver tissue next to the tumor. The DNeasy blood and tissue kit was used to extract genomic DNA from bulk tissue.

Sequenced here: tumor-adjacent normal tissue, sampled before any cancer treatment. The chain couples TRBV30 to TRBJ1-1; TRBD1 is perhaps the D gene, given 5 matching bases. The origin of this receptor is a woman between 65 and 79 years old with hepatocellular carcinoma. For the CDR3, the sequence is CAWSSWGTNTEAFF. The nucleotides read TGTGCCTGGAGTTCCTGGGGGACCAACACTGAAGCTTTCTTT.